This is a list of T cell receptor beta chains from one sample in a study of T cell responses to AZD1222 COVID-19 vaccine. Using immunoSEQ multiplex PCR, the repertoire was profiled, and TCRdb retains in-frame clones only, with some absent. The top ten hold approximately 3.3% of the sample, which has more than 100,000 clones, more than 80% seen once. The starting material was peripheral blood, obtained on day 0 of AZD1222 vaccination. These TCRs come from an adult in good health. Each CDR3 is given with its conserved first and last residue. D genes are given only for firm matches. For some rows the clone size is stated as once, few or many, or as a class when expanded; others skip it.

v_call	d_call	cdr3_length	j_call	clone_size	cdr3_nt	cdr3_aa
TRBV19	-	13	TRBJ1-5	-	TGTGCCAGTAGTATTGGGTATCGTCAGCCCCAGCATTTT	CASSIGYRQPQHF
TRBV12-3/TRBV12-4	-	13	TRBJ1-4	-	TGTGCCAGCAGTTTGGGGGATAGTGAAAAACTGTTTTTT	CASSLGDSEKLFF
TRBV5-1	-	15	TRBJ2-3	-	TGCGCCAGCAGCTTGGACGGGGCCATCACAGATACGCAGTATTTT	CASSLDGAITDTQYF
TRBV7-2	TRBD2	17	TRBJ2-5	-	TGTGCCAGCAGCGCCCGGACTAGCGGGGTGTCTGGAGAGACCCAGTACTTC	CASSARTSGVSGETQYF
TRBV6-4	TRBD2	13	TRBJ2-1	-	TGTGCCAGCAGCCCGGGACTAGCGGGAGCGCAGTTCTTC	CASSPGLAGAQFF
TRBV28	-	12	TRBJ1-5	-	TGTGCCAGCCGCCGGAGCAATCAGCCCCAGCATTTT	CASRRSNQPQHF
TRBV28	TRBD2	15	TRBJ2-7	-	TGTGCCAGCAGCCTCCCCAGCGGGACTCTCTACGAGCAGTACTTC	CASSLPSGTLYEQYF
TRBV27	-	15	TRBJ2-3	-	TGTGCCAGCAGTGGCCTGTCGGGGAGCACAGATACGCAGTATTTT	CASSGLSGSTDTQYF
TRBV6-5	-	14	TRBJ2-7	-	TGTGCCAGCCGGCGGGGTAGCGGACCTTACGAGCAGTACTTC	CASRRGSGPYEQYF
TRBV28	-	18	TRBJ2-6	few	TGTGCCAGCAGTCCTCCGGGCCGACCTCTCTCTGGGGCCAACGTCCTGACTTTC	CASSPPGRPLSGANVLTF
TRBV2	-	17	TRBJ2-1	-	TGTGCCAGCGGATGGGTTTCCGGGACGACGGCCGACAATGAGCAGTTCTTC	CASGWVSGTTADNEQFF
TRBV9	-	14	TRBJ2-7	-	TGTGCCAGCACGCGAGGGGGAGGTGGCGACGAGCAGTACTTC	CASTRGGGGDEQYF
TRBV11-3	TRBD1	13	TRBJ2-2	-	TGTGCCAGCTCCGACAGGGTTGCCGGGGAGCTGTTTTTT	CASSDRVAGELFF
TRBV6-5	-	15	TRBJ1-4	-	TGTGCCAGCAGTTCCCTACAGGGCATTCGGAGAAAACTGTTTTTT	CASSSLQGIRRKLFF
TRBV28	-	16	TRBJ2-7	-	TGTGCCAGCAGTCCCCCCCAGGGGCCCCTGAGGAACGAGCAGTACTTC	CASSPPQGPLRNEQYF
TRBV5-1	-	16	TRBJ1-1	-	TGCGCCAGCAGCTTGGCATCGGGAGGGAAGAACACTGAAGCTTTCTTT	CASSLASGGKNTEAFF
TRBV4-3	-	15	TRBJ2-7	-	TGCGCCAGCAGCCAAGAGACAGGCCGGCCCTACGAGCAGTACTTC	CASSQETGRPYEQYF
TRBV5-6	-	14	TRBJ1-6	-	TGTGCCAGCAGCCGACCATTGGGAGTTTCACCCCTCCACTTT	CASSRPLGVSPLHF
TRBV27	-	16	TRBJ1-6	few	TGTGCCAGCAGTTTGGAGGGACGGAGGAGGAGTTCACCCCTCCACTTT	CASSLEGRRRSSPLHF
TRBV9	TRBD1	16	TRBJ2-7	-	TGTGCCAGCAGCGCCTCGACAGGGGGAGAGTTCTACGAGCAGTACTTC	CASSASTGGEFYEQYF
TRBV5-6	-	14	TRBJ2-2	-	TGTGCCAGCAGCTTCAGGGGGGCCACCGGGGAGCTGTTTTTT	CASSFRGATGELFF
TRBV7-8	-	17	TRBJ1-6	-	TGTGCCAGCAGCTTATTGTCCTGGAGCTCCTATAATTCACCCCTCCACTTT	CASSLLSWSSYNSPLHF
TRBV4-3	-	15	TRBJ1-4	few	TGCGCCAGCAGCCAAGATCGCAGCCCTAATGAAAAACTGTTTTTT	CASSQDRSPNEKLFF
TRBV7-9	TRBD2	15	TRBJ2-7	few	TGTGCCAGCAGCTCGTATAGCGGGGTGTCCTACGAGCAGTACTTC	CASSSYSGVSYEQYF
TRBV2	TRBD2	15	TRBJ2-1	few	TGTGCGACCAGGAGAGGGTGGCTAGCGGACAATGAGCAGTTCTTC	CATRRGWLADNEQFF
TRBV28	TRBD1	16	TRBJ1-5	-	TGTGCCAGCAGATTGGGACAGATCTATAGCAATCAGCCCCAGCATTTT	CASRLGQIYSNQPQHF
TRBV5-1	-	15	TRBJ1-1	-	TGCGCCAGCAGCTCCCCAGGGGTTGGGTTCACTGAAGCTTTCTTT	CASSSPGVGFTEAFF
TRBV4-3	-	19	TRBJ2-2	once	TGCGCCAGCAGCCAAGATGCCCCGATTTGGCGCGAGAACACCGGGGAGCTGTTTTTT	CASSQDAPIWRENTGELFF
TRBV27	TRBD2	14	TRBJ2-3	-	TGTGCCAGCAGTCCACGGGGGGAGAGGGATACGCAGTATTTT	CASSPRGERDTQYF
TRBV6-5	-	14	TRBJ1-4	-	TGTGCCAGCAGTTTCAGTCTTAATAGTGAAAAACTGTTTTTT	CASSFSLNSEKLFF
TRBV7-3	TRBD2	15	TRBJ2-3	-	TGTGCCAGCAGCTCAGCGGGGGGGCCCGCAGATACGCAGTATTTT	CASSSAGGPADTQYF
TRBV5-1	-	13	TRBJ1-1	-	TGCGCCAGCAGCCCGGGACCAGAAACTGAAGCTTTCTTT	CASSPGPETEAFF
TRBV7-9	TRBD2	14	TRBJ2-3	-	TGTGCCAGCAGCTTGGGACTAGCGTCAGATACGCAGTATTTT	CASSLGLASDTQYF
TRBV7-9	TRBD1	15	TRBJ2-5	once	TGTGCCAGCAGCCCCCGTGGGACAGAGGTAGAGACCCAGTACTTC	CASSPRGTEVETQYF
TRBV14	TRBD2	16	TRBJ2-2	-	TGTGCCAGCAGCAGGACTAGCGGGAAACGTACCGGGGAGCTGTTTTTT	CASSRTSGKRTGELFF
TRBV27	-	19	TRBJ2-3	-	TGTGCCAGCAGTTTTAAGGGAGACCGGGGTTTCTCTAGCACAGATACGCAGTATTTT	CASSFKGDRGFSSTDTQYF
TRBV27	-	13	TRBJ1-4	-	TGTGCCAGCAGTACCGGACGGATCCGGGGACTGTTTTTT	CASSTGRIRGLFF
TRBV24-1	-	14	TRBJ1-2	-	TGTGCCACCAGTGATAGGACGGGGGACTATGGCTACACCTTC	CATSDRTGDYGYTF
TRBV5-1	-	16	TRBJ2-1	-	TGCGCCAGCAGCTTGGGGGCGGAGGCCTCCTACAATGAGCAGTTCTTC	CASSLGAEASYNEQFF
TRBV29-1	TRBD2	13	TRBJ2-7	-	TGCAGCGTGGGCAGCGGGAGAGCGGGCGAGCAGTACTTC	CSVGSGRAGEQYF
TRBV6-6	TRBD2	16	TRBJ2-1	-	TGTGCCAGCAGCCCTCCCGCGACTAGCGGTTACAATGAGCAGTTCTTC	CASSPPATSGYNEQFF
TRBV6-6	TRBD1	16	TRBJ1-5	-	TGTGCCAGCAGTTGGGGACAGACTATTAGCAATCAGCCCCAGCATTTT	CASSWGQTISNQPQHF
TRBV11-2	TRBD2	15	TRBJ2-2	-	TGTGCCAGCAGTATTGCGGGAGGGCTCTCCGGGGAGCTGTTTTTT	CASSIAGGLSGELFF
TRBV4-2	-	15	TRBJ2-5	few	TGTGCCAGCAGCCTCGGGGAAGGTTTCCAAGAGACCCAGTACTTC	CASSLGEGFQETQYF
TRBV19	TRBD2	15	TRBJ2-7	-	TGTGCCAGTTCCAGGCCGGGAGGGCCGATTGACGAGCAGTACTTC	CASSRPGGPIDEQYF
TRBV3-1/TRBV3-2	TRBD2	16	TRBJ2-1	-	TGTGCCAGCAGCCTGTCAGCGGGGGGCACCTACAATGAGCAGTTCTTC	CASSLSAGGTYNEQFF
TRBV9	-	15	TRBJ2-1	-	TGTGCCAGCAGCGTAGGCTCCCTCGGGCGGAATGAGCAGTTCTTC	CASSVGSLGRNEQFF
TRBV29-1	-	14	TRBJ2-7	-	TGCAGCGTTGAAGACGCCTCAACAGGTCGTCAGCAGTACTTC	CSVEDASTGRQQYF
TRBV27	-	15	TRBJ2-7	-	TGTGCCAGCAGGACTCTCGGGGGGACAGACTACGAGCAGTACTTC	CASRTLGGTDYEQYF
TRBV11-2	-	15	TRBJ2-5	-	TGTGCCAGCAGCTTAGATATGGCAGACCAAGAGACCCAGTACTTC	CASSLDMADQETQYF
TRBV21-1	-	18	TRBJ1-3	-	TGTGCCAGCAGCAAACTCAGCAGGGGAAGGGTCTCTGGAAACACCATATATTTT	CASSKLSRGRVSGNTIYF
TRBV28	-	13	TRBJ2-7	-	TGTGCCAGCAGTGCAGGCGGCTCCTACGAGCAGTACTTC	CASSAGGSYEQYF
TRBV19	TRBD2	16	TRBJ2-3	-	TGTGCCAGTAGTCTGCGACTAGCGGGGGCCAGGGATACGCAGTATTTT	CASSLRLAGARDTQYF
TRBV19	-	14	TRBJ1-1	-	TGTGCCAGTAGTATAGCTCAGGCGGGAGATGAAGCTTTCTTT	CASSIAQAGDEAFF